This T cell receptor beta chain was identified in a study of shared T cell receptors in the human thymus. About this clone itself: Other DNA sequences from this sample encode an identical CDR3 as well.

TCRdb keeps only in-frame clones here, not all; method: immunoSEQ multiplex PCR. Here the sample spans 650,000 to 950,000 clones, 70% to 90% being singletons. V lost 0 bases to trimming and J lost 1 base, with 7 bases between them. CDR3 length: 14 amino acids. CDR1 is SGHRS and CDR2 is YFSETQ in the germline V gene. The data also belong to a second study, concerning human thymus T cells. Per that paper: Donors were healthy Finnish infants having corrective surgery for congenital heart defects. The thymus was resected at corrective cardiac surgery.

The V and J genes are TRBV5-1 and TRBJ1-1; no reliable D call. This clonotype was obtained from a girl in the first two years of life with a congenital heart defect. Source material: thymocytes. The CDR3, as DNA: TGCGCCAGCAGCTTGGGACAACGGAACACTGAAGCTTTCTTT. Its protein product is CASSLGQRNTEAFF.